This entry concerns a single T cell receptor beta chain. Its antigen is currently unknown. Preparation of the TCRbeta library involved a method that used unique molecular identifiers. From the PCR reads, TCRdb called clonotypes with MiXCR, one entry per CDR3 protein. The table lists approximately 520,000 distinct CDR3 sequences, roughly 10% of them singletons. This sample is part of a study of T-cell reconstitution after alpha-beta-depleted transplantation in children. Findings of the study overall: Most T-cell counts and diversity one year after the transplant came from T cells that were newly produced. For some patients, TCRbeta diversity was high at day 60 because of recipient T cells and thymic progenitors that survived. Reports say that about two months after transplant, the alpha-beta T cells came out of several hundred graft clones that had expanded.

This CDR3 region has 16 residues. The ends lost 2 bases at V and 5 bases at J; junction bases unmatched: 7. Germline values: CDR1 MNHEY, CDR2 SVGEGT. Sequencing used PBMCs, mostly from graft donor cells, obtained 180 days after TCRalphabeta/CD19-depleted stem cell transplant. The chain is built from TRBV6-2 or TRBV6-3 and TRBJ2-7; TRBD2 matches 12 bases. This TCR came from a female patient aged 2-10 years who had a stem cell transplant for aplastic anemia, so the T cells may come from the graft donor. CDR3 in amino acids: CASSYRRLAGEHEQYV. The CDR3 DNA reads as TGTGCCAGCAGTTACCGCCGACTAGCGGGAGAACACGAGCAGTACGTC.